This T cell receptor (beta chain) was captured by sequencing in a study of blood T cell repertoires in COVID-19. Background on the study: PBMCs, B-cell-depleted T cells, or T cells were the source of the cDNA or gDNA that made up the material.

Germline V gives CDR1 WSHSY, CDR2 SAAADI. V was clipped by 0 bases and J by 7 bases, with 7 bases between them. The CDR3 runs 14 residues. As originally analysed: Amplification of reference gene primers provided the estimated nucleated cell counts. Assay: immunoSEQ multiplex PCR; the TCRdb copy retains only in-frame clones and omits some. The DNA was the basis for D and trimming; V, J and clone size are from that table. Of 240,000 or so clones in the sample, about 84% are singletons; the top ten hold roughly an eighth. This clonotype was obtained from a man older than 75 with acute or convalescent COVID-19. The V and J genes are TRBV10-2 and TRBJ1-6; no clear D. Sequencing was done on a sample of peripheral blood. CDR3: CASSESTRNSPLHF. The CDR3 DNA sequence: TGCGCCAGCAGTGAGTCCACCCGGAATTCACCCCTCCACTTT.